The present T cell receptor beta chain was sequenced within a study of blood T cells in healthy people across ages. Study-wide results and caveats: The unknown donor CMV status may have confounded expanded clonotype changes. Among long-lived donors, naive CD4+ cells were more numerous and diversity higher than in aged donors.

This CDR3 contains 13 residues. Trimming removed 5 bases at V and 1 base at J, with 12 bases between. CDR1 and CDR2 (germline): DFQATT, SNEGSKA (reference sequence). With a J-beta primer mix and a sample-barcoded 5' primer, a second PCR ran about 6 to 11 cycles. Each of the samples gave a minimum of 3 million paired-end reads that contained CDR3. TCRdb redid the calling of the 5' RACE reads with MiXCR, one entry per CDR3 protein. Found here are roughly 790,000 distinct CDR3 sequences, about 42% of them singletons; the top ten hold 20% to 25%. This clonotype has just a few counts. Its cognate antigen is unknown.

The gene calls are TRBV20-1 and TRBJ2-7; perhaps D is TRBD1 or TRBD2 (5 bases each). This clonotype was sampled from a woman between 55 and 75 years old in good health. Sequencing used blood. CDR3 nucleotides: TGCAGTGCTGACCGGGACGTATCCTACGAGCAGTACTTC. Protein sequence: CSADRDVSYEQYF.